This T cell receptor beta chain was captured in a study of cytomegalovirus exposure and HLA in healthy donors. The study's findings and limits: Rare TCR sequences dominated, though some public TCRs recurred in many donors. According to the study, approximately 150 TCR beta chains were cytomegalovirus-associated. The authors considered a cluster of highly shared sequence variants likely to be a sequencing artifact. A later analysis, which compared TCR beta chains of equal frequency, found the HLA-associated ones more clonally expanded.

With respect to this clone: Its antigen is unknown.

Primers: 60 Vbeta forward and 13 Jbeta reverse. Measured with immunoSEQ multiplex PCR; TCRdb has only the in-frame clones, and not every one. The top ten clones hold 1.2% of a sample with fewer than 150,000 clones, over 80% of them seen once. Trimming at V came to 5 bases and at J to 5 bases, leaving 30 bases not matched to a gene. CDR1 is MNHEY and CDR2 is SMNVEV in the germline V gene (reference sequence). The length of the CDR3 is 22 residues. The chain carries TRBV27 and TRBJ2-7; 10 bases fit TRBD2. This clonotype originated in a female donor in good health and CMV-seronegative. The source material was PBMCs. In DNA, the CDR3 is TGTGCCAGCAGTCTAATCTCCATTAGCGGGAGGCGTCGTCGGGGTGGAAGGAACGAGCAGTACTTC. Translating it yields CASSLISISGRRRRGGRNEQYF.